This T cell receptor (beta chain) was captured in a study of shared clonotypes between healthy human individuals (TCRdb year 2020). A note on the overall study: The cohort comprised two women and a few men aged 18 to 49 years. For each donor, CD4 naive and CD4 memory were each run on three plates, CD8 naive on two plates, and CD8 memory on one plate. The study deeply sequenced blood TCR repertoires of about five healthy adults to estimate repertoire size and the extent of clonotype sharing between individuals. Libraries were prepared and TCR repertoires were sequenced by different laboratories using diverse techniques, in order to increase sequencing depth and limit assay-specific biases. Leukapheresis yielded between about 0.85 and 10 billion PBMCs per donor.

Beyond this particular receptor, the publication reports: Pairwise subsampling led to the expectation that sequencing depth would affect the degree of clonotype sharing among donors. Sampling was limited to blood, and TCR repertoires in tissue likely differ from TCR repertoires in blood. Naive subsets generally had larger estimated clonotype richness than memory subsets did. Sharing across a handful of donors was observed for around 5% of naive CD4, 3% to 3.5% of naive CD8, roughly 2.3% of memory CD4, and about 0.39% of memory CD8 clonotypes. Even with the large sequencing depth, rarefaction of the sorted-subset datasets indicated that sequencing was incomplete. Because the study included only a small number of donors, the genetic and exposure-history diversity represented was limited. Higher generation probabilities were observed for clonotypes shared by all four sorted-subset donors than for non-shared clonotypes.

This clone turned up a few times. Which antigen it targets is not known. No base quality information exists; no much larger clone differs at one position. Healthy HIV-negative adults with no recently reported acute infections or vaccinations were included as donors. Every donor was a Caucasian adult residing in Nashville, Tennessee, USA. CD4+ T cells were enriched through magnetic negative selection, after which naive cells were positively selected on CD45RA and the remaining negative fraction served as the memory subset. After blood collection by leukapheresis, PBMCs were isolated using Ficoll-Histopaque density gradient centrifugation and then cryopreserved in the vapor phase of liquid nitrogen. Analytical flow cytometry was used to check the purity and quantity of every magnetically sorted T cell population. From each sorted fraction, genomic DNA was isolated and quantified by UV absorbance on a Nanodrop 2000c.

The CDR3, from cysteine to phenylalanine, totals 14 residues. The kept DNA is CDR3 alone, 42 bases in frame from the first base. CDR1 is given as MNHNS and CDR2 as SASEGT, both from the germline V gene. V is pruned by 10 bases and J by 6 bases, leaving 10 bases of the junction without a gene match. Using the deep immunoSEQ assay, multiplex PCR amplified TCR CDR3 regions from genomic DNA. For each cell subset, the extracted genomic DNA was distributed evenly across all wells of several immunoSEQ 96-well plates, and each plate served as one replicate. For sorted subsets, 200 to 250 ng genomic DNA, equal to about 30,000 T cell genomes, was loaded into each replicate PCR. Purified libraries were measured with a Qubit 3.0 fluorometer, size-checked on a Bioanalyzer 2100, and measured again with the KAPA Library Quantification kit. Each immunoSEQ 96-well plate was sequenced on its own single-read 150-cycle Illumina NextSeq 550 flow cell. The original methods were these. Because the immunoSEQ output held only junctional sequences and lacked quality scores, the filtering could not match the filtering applied to full-length reads. Sequences were annotated with PyIR, a Python wrapper for IgBLAST v1.9, using IMGT germline references to assign V/J genes and CDR3. Reads were filtered out if the reads had weak V/J assignments (E-value above 1e-6), no CDR3, stop codons, out-of-frame junctions, or ambiguous translated residues. V3J clonotypes were defined as sequences sharing the same inferred V gene, J gene, and CDR3 amino acid sequence. Percentage overlap between repertoires was calculated by dividing the number of shared unique clonotypes by the size of the smaller repertoire. Three approaches were used to assess repertoire richness: RTK rarefaction, the Chao1 estimator, and Recon v2.1 estimates of unobserved clonotypes. Generation probabilities were computed with OLGA for all TCRbeta clonotypes obtained by the gDNA method from a few donors. TCRdb limited this immuneACCESS table to in-frame rearrangements with V and J called. A share of clones is missing; checked studies link under half to unresolved V genes, and the rest is unexplained. Clone size and the V and J calls come from that table; the DNA yielded D and trimming. A total of about 730,000 clones appear in this sample, around 70% of them only once. The top ten clonotypes cover about 1.7% of the sample.

The sample was memory CD4+ T cells sorted from blood. The cell subset or site label, as the study defines it: CD45RA-negative fraction. Recombination connected TRBV6-1 to TRBJ2-2, with 8 bases aligning to TRBD2. The TCR was taken from a woman in her 30s in good health. The DNA sequence is given as TGTGCCACTTTAGCGGGACTCACCTCCGGGGAGCTGTTTTTT. This encodes CATLAGLTSGELFF.